What follows are 21 T cell receptor beta chains derived from one specimen sequenced in a study of CXCR3-negative and CXCR3-positive naive CD8 T cells. Study-wide results and caveats: CXCR3-positive naive cells carried more hydrophobic TRB CDR3s than CXCR3-negative ones.

The authors made the TRB cDNA libraries by 5' RACE using UMI labels. TCRdb reprocessed the 5' RACE reads and reports one entry per CDR3 protein, with no DNA. The sample table sets out about 94,000 distinct CDR3 sequences. No antigen has been assigned to these receptors. Sequenced: naive CXCR3+ CD8+ T cells from blood. Described subset: CD45RO-CCR7+CD27+CD95- naive CD8+ T cells expressing CXCR3 (TNR3+). These receptors all come from a human donor in good health. Some clones in this sample may be carry-over from other donors' samples.

The chain links TRBV29-1 to TRBJ2-3. The CDR3 has 11 amino acids. Germline V gene lookup returns CDR1 SQVTM and CDR2 ANQGSEA. The chain's CDR3 is CSVGGSDTQYF.

Here the CDR3 reads CSVVASGRETDTRYF. This chain connects TRBV29-1 to TRBJ2-3; TCRdb gives TRBD2 as the D gene, but with no DNA this cannot be confirmed. The CDR3 has 15 amino acids. Germline V lookup: CDR1 SQVTM, CDR2 ANQGSEA.

The genes are TRBV5-1 and TRBJ1-1; the TRBD1 assignment by TCRdb is unverifiable without DNA. CDR1 SGHRS and CDR2 YFSETQ come from the germline V gene. CDR3 length: 15 residues. CDR3 in amino acids: CASSLGSGGGTEAFF.

The chain links TRBV4-1 to TRBJ2-1; TCRdb calls TRBD1, which cannot be checked without DNA. Germline V gene sequence: CDR1 MGHRA, CDR2 YSYEKL. The CDR3 loop spans 18 amino acids. CDR3 region: CASSQEGEGVVPYNEQFF.

The V call is TRBV6-2 or TRBV6-3, the J call TRBJ2-1; TCRdb proposes TRBD2, but this gene call is untestable without DNA. From germline, CDR1 is MNHEY and CDR2 SVGEGT. The CDR3 consists of 15 residues. CDR3 loop: CASSFLATGGYEQFF.

This chain uses TRBV29-1 with TRBJ2-3; the D call from TCRdb, TRBD2, cannot be confirmed without DNA. The CDR3 consists of 13 residues. Germline CDR1 SQVTM, CDR2 ANQGSEA. CDR3 residues: CSLPGGAGDTQYF.

V is TRBV13 and J is TRBJ2-1; the D call from TCRdb, TRBD2, cannot be confirmed without DNA. Germline V gene data show CDR1 as PRHDT and CDR2 as FYEKMQ (reference sequence). This CDR3 region has 17 residues. CDR3: CASSLPGLPGRQNEQFF.

This chain connects TRBV7-3 to TRBJ2-2; TCRdb's D call, TRBD1, is unchecked because there is no DNA. The length of the CDR3 is 16 residues. CDR1 and CDR2 (germline): SGHTA, FQGTGA. CDR3 amino acids: CASSLTTGTVTGELFF.

The rearrangement joins TRBV4-1 to TRBJ2-7; the TCRdb call, TRBD1, lacks DNA for checking. The CDR3 is 14 amino acids. Germline V gives CDR1 MGHRA, CDR2 YSYEKL. The CDR3 protein is CASSQVQEVGEQYF.

The V gene is TRBV6-4, the J gene TRBJ2-1; checking the TCRdb D call of TRBD2 is not possible without DNA. The germline V gene has CDR1 MRHNA and CDR2 SNTAGT. CDR3 size: 14 residues. CDR3: CASSDAGTSGEQFF.

CDR3 protein: CASSSAYEQYF. The chain couples TRBV6-2 or TRBV6-3 to TRBJ2-7. Germline CDR1 and CDR2: MNHEY and SVGEGT. The CDR3 consists of 11 residues.

The rearrangement links TRBV12-3 or TRBV12-4 to TRBJ2-7; checking the TCRdb D call of TRBD2 is not possible without DNA. This CDR3 has 15 amino acids. CDR3 sequence: CASSWLAGNRREQYF.

The chain has TRBV2 and TRBJ2-3; the TCRdb call, TRBD1, lacks DNA for checking. There are 14 residues in the CDR3. Germline CDR1 and CDR2: SNHLY and FYNNEI. The CDR3: CASSGDPLLDTQYF.

V is TRBV5-1 and J is TRBJ2-3; TCRdb lists TRBD2, though no DNA is available to test this call. The length of the CDR3 is 15 residues. The germline gives CDR1 SGHRS, CDR2 YFSETQ. The CDR3 reads CASSSTSGVEDTQYF.

The chain recombines TRBV21-1 with TRBJ2-7; TCRdb's assignment of TRBD1 cannot be checked, as there is no DNA. TRBV21-1 is reported as a pseudogene. The CDR3 contains 16 residues. CDR3 in amino acids: CASSKPYRTELYEQYF.

This rearrangement joins TRBV12-3 or TRBV12-4 to TRBJ2-3. The CDR3 consists of 12 residues. CDR3 sequence reads: CASSLGSNTQYF.

The chain is built from TRBV6-1 and TRBJ2-2; TCRdb outputs TRBD1, but without DNA this stays unchecked. CDR3 length equals 17 residues. Germline V gene lookup returns CDR1 MNHNS and CDR2 SASEGT. CDR3 region: CASSAPRGTGFSGELFF.

This chain uses TRBV12-3 or TRBV12-4 with TRBJ1-5; as DNA is missing, the TRBD1 call by TCRdb cannot be tested. This CDR3 region has 16 residues. CDR3 in amino acids: CASSFGTGGGNQPQHF.

V is TRBV5-1 and J is TRBJ2-7; absent DNA, TCRdb's TRBD1 call cannot be checked. Germline CDR1 SGHRS, CDR2 YFSETQ. The CDR3 consists of 13 residues. CDR3 sequence: CASSPGEPYEQYF.

V usage is TRBV7-9 and J usage is TRBJ1-1; the TCRdb D gene call, TRBD1, has no DNA to confirm it. The CDR3 has 15 residues. In germline, CDR1 is SEHNR, CDR2 FQNEAQ (reference sequence). This chain's CDR3 is CASSLAVGHDTEAFF.

The chain couples TRBV4-3 to TRBJ2-1; TCRdb returns TRBD2, unconfirmable since there is no DNA. Germline V gene data show CDR1 as LGHNA and CDR2 as YSLEER. The CDR3 extends over 15 amino acids. CDR3 in amino acids: CASSQERGNNNEQFF.